This passage covers 8 T cell receptor beta chains from one sample sequenced in a study of tumor and adjacent non-tumor tissue in lung cancer. TCRbeta libraries were built with three rounds of nested PCR, modified from ARM-PCR. Each CDR3 protein gets one entry after TCRdb re-called the multiplex PCR reads with MiXCR. The data show 220,000 or so distinct CDR3 sequences, with 70% to 75% seen just once and roughly 24% held by the top ten. This sample's RNA came from whole unsorted tissue. Sequencing was performed on lung tumor tissue. These TCRs come from a man in his fifties or sixties with non-small cell lung cancer.

As to this clonotype: Possible read error: a much larger clone is one base away. The chain uses TRBV6-2 or TRBV6-3 and TRBJ2-2; 9 nucleotides agree with TRBD2. CDR1 and CDR2 from the germline V gene are MNHEY and SVGEGT. V shed 7 bases and J 2 bases; nucleotides not matched to a gene: 5. CDR3 length: 15 residues. CDR3 DNA sequence: TGTGCCAGCACCCGGACTAGCGACAACACCGGGGAGCTGTTTTTT. As protein: CASTRTSDNTGELFF.

Turning to this clonotype: One junction end does not reproduce the germline sequence, and a read error may be involved. The chain joins TRBV14 to TRBJ1-6, with 7 bases matching TRBD1. The CDR3 runs 13 residues. CDR1 SGHDN and CDR2 FVKESK come from the germline V gene. This chain's CDR3 is CANSQGQLTPLHF. CDR3 sequence (DNA): TGTGCCAACAGCCAGGGACAGTTGACACCCCTCCACTTT.

This clonotype was counted ten times or more. This sequence joins TRBV4-3 and TRBJ1-2; D gene unclear. The V end lost 1 base, the J end lost 4 bases, and 13 bases lay between the germline ends. CDR1 and CDR2 (germline): LGHNA, YSLEER. This CDR3 contains 15 residues. The CDR3 spells CASSQGGTSFYGYTF. As DNA, the CDR3 is TGCGCCAGCAGCCAAGGGGGAACTTCCTTCTATGGCTACACCTTC.

Regarding this clonotype: Here the CDR3 omits its conserved ending phenylalanine or tryptophan, so a read error is the likely source. The V gene is TRBV29-1, the J gene TRBJ2-2, with D unclear. Germline V gene data show CDR1 as SQVTM and CDR2 as ANQGSEA. This CDR3 spans 12 amino acids. In DNA, the CDR3 is TGCAGTGTTCAGACTGCCACCAGGGAGCTGTTTATT. Protein product: CSVQTATRELFI.

CDR3 nucleotides: TGTGCCAGCAGTTTATATTCAGCTAATGAAAAACTGTTTTTT. Amino acid sequence: CASSLYSANEKLFF. This rearrangement joins TRBV28 to TRBJ1-4; D is ambiguous. Germline V CDR1 and CDR2: MDHEN, SYDVKM. The CDR3 is 14 residues long. V was pared by 1 base and J by 3 bases, with 6 bases between.

This clonotype showed up just once. The genes are TRBV11-2 and TRBJ2-7; no reliable D call. In germline, CDR1 is SGHAT, CDR2 FQNNGV. The CDR3 loop spans 12 amino acids. The V end lost 6 bases, the J end lost 3 bases, and 9 bases lay between the germline ends. CDR3 DNA sequence: TGTGCCAGCAGAATAGGCCGCTACGAGCAGTACTTC. Translated: CASRIGRYEQYF.

Remarks on this clonotype: A read error is likely, as this CDR3 ends without the conserved phenylalanine or tryptophan. The CDR3 spells CASSTPTDGEKLFI. In nucleotides, the CDR3 is TGTGCCAGCAGCACACCAACGGATGGCGAAAAACTGTTTATT. This sequence joins TRBV5-4 and TRBJ1-4; D is uncertain. The CDR3 covers 14 residues. Germline CDR1 is SGHNT and CDR2 is YYREEE (reference sequence). Deletions cut 4 bases from V and 8 bases from J, with 15 bases between.

About this clonotype: With a much larger clone just one base away, this may be a read error. The chain couples TRBV11-2 to TRBJ1-2; possible D gene TRBD1, 6 bases. CDR1 and CDR2 (germline): SGHAT, FQNNGV. This CDR3 region has 14 residues. The CDR3 DNA reads as TGTGCCAGCAGCTCCCGTATGGACAGCTATGGCTACATCTTC. Its protein is CASSSRMDSYGYIF.